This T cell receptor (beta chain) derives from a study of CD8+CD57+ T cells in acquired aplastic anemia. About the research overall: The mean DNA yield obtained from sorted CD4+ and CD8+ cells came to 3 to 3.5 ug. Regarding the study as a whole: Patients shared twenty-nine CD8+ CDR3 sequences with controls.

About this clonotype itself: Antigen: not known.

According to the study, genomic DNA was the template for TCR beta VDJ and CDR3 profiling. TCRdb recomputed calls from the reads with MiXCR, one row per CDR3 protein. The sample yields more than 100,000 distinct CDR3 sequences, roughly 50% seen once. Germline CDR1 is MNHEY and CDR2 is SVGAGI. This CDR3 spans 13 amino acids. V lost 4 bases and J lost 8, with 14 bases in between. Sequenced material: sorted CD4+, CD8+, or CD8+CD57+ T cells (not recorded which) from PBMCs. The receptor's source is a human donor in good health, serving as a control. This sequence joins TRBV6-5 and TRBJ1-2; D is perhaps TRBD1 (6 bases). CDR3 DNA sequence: TGTGCCAGCAGTTCACAGGGAAAGGGCGGCTACACCTTC. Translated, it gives CASSSQGKGGYTF.